This T cell receptor beta chain was sequenced for a study of cytomegalovirus exposure and HLA in healthy donors. Across the whole study: An analysis done earlier identified 117 million unique TCR beta sequences from about 179 million T cells.

CDR3 size: 17 residues. Germline lookup yields CDR1 LNHNV and CDR2 YYDKDF (reference sequence). Losses at the gene ends were 0 bases for V and 0 bases for J; bases not matched to a gene: 6. Broader study findings: Among TCR beta chains, those listed as cytomegalovirus-associated numbered under 200. It was likely that a cluster of highly shared sequence variants was a sequencing artifact. Most TCR sequences showed up rarely, but some public TCRs showed up in many donors.

Both 60 Vbeta primers and 13 Jbeta primers went into the PCR. This table comes from immunoSEQ multiplex PCR, and its TCRdb copy is limited to in-frame clones, with some not included. The sample has some 180,000 clones; around 83% are singletons. As regards this clone: The antigen remains unidentified.

The genes are TRBV15 and TRBJ2-3; TRBD2 matches 7 bases. The sequenced sample consisted of PBMCs. The TCR was taken from a woman aged 18-35 years in good health and CMV-seronegative. The DNA of the CDR3 is TGTGCCACCAGCAGAGATTCGACTAGCCGTAGCACAGATACGCAGTATTTT. Protein: CATSRDSTSRSTDTQYF.